The next 9 T cell receptor beta chains were all read from a single sample in a study of T cell changes during pregnancy in multiple sclerosis (dated by TCRdb to about 2019). Library construction relied on the immunoSEQ multiplex PCR assay. In TCRdb, the immuneACCESS table is reduced to in-frame sequences with V and J assigned. These tables do not hold every clone; where another copy was compared, an unresolved V gene accounts for under half, and the others remain unexplained. For this sample the table gives about 80,000 clones, of which 89% were detected only once. The top ten hold approximately 2% of the sample. This sample comprised peripheral blood, obtained before pregnancy. All receptors come from a female donor with multiple sclerosis, enrolled in a pregnancy study.

This sequence joins TRBV18 and TRBJ2-3, with 10 bases identical to TRBD2. This CDR3 spans 18 amino acids. V was pared by 2 bases and J by 0 bases, with 8 bases of the junction left unmatched. Per germline, CDR1 KGHSH and CDR2 LQKENI. This CDR3 reads CASSPTSGGDLSTDTQYF. The DNA of the CDR3 is TGTGCCAGCTCACCAACGAGCGGGGGGGATTTAAGCACAGATACGCAGTATTTT.

This clone was picked up many times. The chain has TRBV6-6 and TRBJ1-6; no firm D call. The V end lost 2 bases, the J end lost 9 bases, and 8 bases lay between the germline ends. Germline V gene sequence: CDR1 MNHNY, CDR2 SVGAGI (reference sequence). CDR3 length: 13 amino acids. CDR3 in amino acids: CASSYGWASPLHF. DNA of the CDR3: TGTGCCAGCAGTTACGGCTGGGCTTCACCCCTCCACTTT.

This sequence joins TRBV30 and TRBJ1-2; the D is unclear. Germline values: CDR1 GTSNPN, CDR2 SVGIG (reference sequence). The length of the CDR3 is 15 residues. Trimming cost V 0 bases and J 0 bases, with 11 bases left between them. In nucleotides, the CDR3 is TGTGCCTGGAGTGTATTCCGCGGCCCTAACTATGGCTACACCTTC. Translating gives CAWSVFRGPNYGYTF.

This clone was detected only a few times. This chain connects TRBV4-3 to TRBJ2-1; 14 bases line up with TRBD2. CDR1 is LGHNA, CDR2 YSLEER, per germline. The CDR3 has 16 amino acids. The ends lost 3 bases at V and 2 bases at J; junction bases unmatched: 0. In DNA form, the CDR3 reads TGCGCCAGCAGCCAGACTAGCGGGGGGGCCTACAATGAGCAGTTCTTC. This codes for CASSQTSGGAYNEQFF.

V gene TRBV27 combines with J gene TRBJ2-3; a possible D gene is TRBD2 (6 bases). CDR3 size: 16 residues. Trimming cost V 3 bases and J 3 bases, with 16 bases left between them. CDR1 and CDR2 (germline): MNHEY, SMNVEV (reference sequence). CDR3 sequence (DNA): TGTGCCAGCAGTTTTTCCGGGAGACTTTTAACAGATACGCAGTATTTT. This gives the protein CASSFSGRLLTDTQYF.

The count of this clone is one. The chain uses TRBV18 and TRBJ1-3; D call uncertain. Trimming took off 4 bases at V and 6 bases at J, with 13 bases between the two ends. This CDR3 is 14 amino acids long. Germline values: CDR1 KGHSH, CDR2 LQKENI. The CDR3 DNA follows: TGTGCCAGCTCACTTCAGCTGCGGGCAAACACCATATATTTT. It codes for CASSLQLRANTIYF.

CDR3 sequence reads: CASSLRVGHPLRGYTF. The CDR3 DNA follows: TGTGCCAGCAGCCTCAGAGTGGGGCATCCCTTGCGAGGCTACACCTTC. The chain employs TRBV9 and TRBJ1-2; weak D call: TRBD1 (5 bases). The V end lost 4 bases, the J end lost 8 bases, and 24 bases lay between the germline ends. Germline loops: CDR1 SGDLS, CDR2 YYNGEE. The CDR3 sequence is 16 residues long. The entire variable domain, with the rest obtained from reference TRBV9 and TRBJ1-2, is as follows: DSGVTQTPKHLITATGQRVTLRCSPRSGDLSVYWYQQSLDQGLQFLIQYYNGEERAKGNILERFSAQQFPDLHSELNLSSLELGDSALYFCASSLRVGHPLRGYTFGSGTRLTVV.

This clone was detected only once. V gene TRBV11-2 combines with J gene TRBJ1-1; D is uncertain. Trimming removed 2 bases from V and 5 bases from J, with 9 bases in between. CDR1 is SGHAT and CDR2 is FQNNGV in the germline V gene. This CDR3 spans 13 amino acids. The CDR3 nucleotides are TGTGCCAGCAGCTTAAATACCGGGACTGAAGCTTTCTTT. It specifies CASSLNTGTEAFF.

This clone was observed a handful of times. V gene TRBV14 combines with J gene TRBJ1-6; D remains ambiguous. V was cut by 8 bases and J by 14 bases, with 19 bases left in between. Germline assignment: CDR1 SGHDN and CDR2 FVKESK. The CDR3 length is 13 residues. This chain's CDR3 is CASSKGVREALHF. CDR3 bases: TGTGCCAGCTCTAAGGGAGTTAGGGAGGCCCTCCACTTT.